The T cell receptor beta chain under discussion was sequenced for a study of technical replicates of blood from a handful of donors. With 6 bases clipped from V and 9 bases from J, the junction kept 13 bases outside the gene matches. Germline loops: CDR1 MDHEN, CDR2 SYDVKM. The CDR3 has 15 amino acids. Here immunoSEQ multiplex PCR was the method, and the copy in TCRdb shows in-frame clones only, minus some. The sample carries 85,000 to 95,000 clones, about 95% recorded once. The sample taken for sequencing was T cells isolated from PBMCs. The clonotype comes from a human donor in good health. This chain links TRBV28 with TRBJ2-1; 8 nucleotides align to TRBD2. This CDR3 reads CASRSGGFVSSEQFF. CDR3 DNA sequence: TGTGCCAGCAGGAGCGGGGGCTTTGTTTCCTCTGAGCAGTTCTTC.